The 24 T cell receptor beta chains reported below all come from one sample, sequenced in a study of cytomegalovirus exposure and HLA in healthy donors. PCR involved 60 Vbeta and 13 Jbeta primers. TCRdb keeps only in-frame clones here, not all; method: immunoSEQ multiplex PCR. The table includes over 120,000 clones, 80% detected once. The sample was PBMCs. These receptors originate from a woman aged 25 to 45 in good health and CMV-seronegative.

The sample holds a few counts of this clone. The chain recombines TRBV5-1 with TRBJ2-1; 10 bases map to TRBD2. The CDR3 has 18 amino acids. Germline-derived CDR1 and CDR2 are SGHRS and YFSETQ. V trimming: 1 base; J trimming: 7 bases; junction bases outside the gene matches: 14. The CDR3 nucleotides read TGCGCCAGCAGCTTGTTTAGTAGCGGGGGGCCGGCGGCAAATGAGCAGTTCTTC. It specifies CASSLFSSGGPAANEQFF.

The gene calls are TRBV7-8 and TRBJ2-2; 9 positions match TRBD1. This CDR3 comprises 16 residues. J lost 4 bases, V lost 6 bases, and 9 bases had no gene match. Germline V CDR1 and CDR2: SGHVS, FQNEAQ. The CDR3 DNA reads as TGTGCCAGCAGTCCGCTGGGACAGGGAAGCACCGGGGAGCTGTTTTTT. It specifies CASSPLGQGSTGELFF.

The chain combines TRBV21-1 with TRBJ1-2; the tabulated D call, TRBD1, remains unverified against the DNA. TRBV21-1 counts as a pseudogene. The CDR3 contains 11 residues. The CDR3 here is CAIQGTDGYTF. The CDR3, as DNA: TGTGCCATCCAGGGGACAGATGGCTACACCTTC.

The chain uses TRBV19 and TRBJ1-5; 10 bases line up with TRBD1. V dropped 1 base and J dropped 11; count of bases not matched to a gene: 5. The germline CDR1 and CDR2 sequences are LNHDA and SQIVND (reference sequence). CDR3 length equals 14 residues. The CDR3 DNA follows: TGTGCCAGTAGTATAGTGGGACAGGGGAGAGCCCAGCATTTT. Translating gives CASSIVGQGRAQHF.

V usage is TRBV30 and J usage is TRBJ2-5; possible D gene TRBD1, 6 bases. The J call may be incorrect, as the DNA end agrees better with TRBJ2-7. The CDR3 length is 13 residues. From germline, CDR1 is GTSNPN and CDR2 SVGIG (reference sequence). The DNA of the CDR3 is TGTGCCTGGAGTACCGGGACATGGCTCGAGCAGTACTTC. Protein: CAWSTGTWLEQYF.

This chain joins TRBV5-1 and TRBJ2-1, with D unclear. The CDR3 spans 14 residues. Trimming took off 0 bases at V and 0 bases at J, with 4 bases between the two ends. Germline V CDR1 and CDR2: SGHRS, YFSETQ. CDR3 DNA: TGCGCCAGCAGCTTGGGGGCCTCCTACAATGAGCAGTTCTTC. Translated, it gives CASSLGASYNEQFF. Filled out from reference TRBV5-1 and TRBJ2-1, the complete variable domain reads KAGVTQTPRYLIKTRGQQVTLSCSPISGHRSVSWYQQTPGQGLQFLFEYFSETQRNKGNFPGRFSGRQFSNSRSEMNVSTLELGDSALYLCASSLGASYNEQFFGPGTRLTVL.

This chain links TRBV6-1 with TRBJ2-3, with D maybe TRBD2 (6 bases). V shed 1 base and J shed 0 bases, with 8 bases lying between them. Germline V lookup: CDR1 MNHNS, CDR2 SASEGT. The CDR3 runs 15 residues. The chain's CDR3 is CASSEEEGSTDTQYF. The CDR3 DNA reads as TGTGCCAGCAGTGAAGAGGAGGGAAGCACAGATACGCAGTATTTT.

The chain links TRBV30 to TRBJ2-1, with 11 bases lining up with TRBD2. The ends lost 1 base at V and 3 bases at J; junction bases unmatched: 8. Germline assignment: CDR1 GTSNPN and CDR2 SVGIG (reference sequence). The CDR3 is 17 amino acids. This CDR3 reads CAWSAGVGLADYNEQFF. CDR3 bases: TGTGCCTGGAGTGCTGGGGTGGGACTAGCGGACTACAATGAGCAGTTCTTC.

The chain couples TRBV10-3 to TRBJ2-5; 9 bases line up with TRBD1. This CDR3 has 16 amino acids. The germline V gene encodes CDR1 ENHRY and CDR2 SYGVKD. Unmatched junction bases numbered 8, after V lost 2 bases and J lost 4 bases. CDR3 DNA sequence: TGTGCCATCAGTGAGGCGAGACAGGGGGGCGGAGAGACCCAGTACTTC. Its protein product is CAISEARQGGGETQYF.

The CDR3 nucleotides read TGCGCCAGCAGCTTACGGGACAGCCTCTACAATGAGCAGTTCTTC. Amino acid sequence: CASSLRDSLYNEQFF. This chain joins TRBV5-1 and TRBJ2-1; TRBD1 aligns across 7 bases. The CDR3 is 15 amino acids. Germline-derived CDR1 and CDR2 are SGHRS and YFSETQ. Unmatched junction bases numbered 5, after V lost 2 bases and J lost 3 bases.

The genes are TRBV9 and TRBJ1-4; 7 positions agree with TRBD1. CDR1 SGDLS and CDR2 YYNGEE come from the germline V gene. The length of the CDR3 is 15 residues. Trimming cost V 4 bases and J 0 bases; bases outside gene matches: 3. The CDR3: CASSPTGATNEKLFF. CDR3 DNA: TGTGCCAGCAGCCCTACAGGGGCAACTAATGAAAAACTGTTTTTT. Combining the CDR3 with reference TRBV9 and TRBJ1-4 gives the whole variable domain DSGVTQTPKHLITATGQRVTLRCSPRSGDLSVYWYQQSLDQGLQFLIQYYNGEERAKGNILERFSAQQFPDLHSELNLSSLELGDSALYFCASSPTGATNEKLFFGSGTQLSVL.

The chain recombines TRBV5-1 with TRBJ2-2; TRBD1 agrees at 9 bases. The CDR3 runs 16 residues. Germline CDR1 and CDR2: SGHRS and YFSETQ. V gave up 4 bases and J gave up 4 bases; unmatched junction bases: 8. The CDR3 bases are TGCGCCAGCAGCCGGGCAGGACAGGGGAGCACCGGGGAGCTGTTTTTT. It translates to CASSRAGQGSTGELFF.

The chain uses TRBV12-5 and TRBJ2-7; D is possibly TRBD1 (6 bases). Per the germline V gene, CDR1 is LGHNT and CDR2 is FRNRAP. V was clipped by 8 bases and J by 4 bases, with 36 bases between them. This CDR3 is 20 amino acids long. CDR3 protein: CASPTQPAGQGNSQGYEQYF. The CDR3 DNA follows: TGTGCTAGTCCAACCCAGCCGGCAGGGCAGGGGAACTCCCAGGGTTACGAGCAGTACTTC.

The chain has TRBV18 and TRBJ1-1; tentative D call: TRBD1 (5 bases). V was pared by 1 base and J by 5 bases, with 11 bases between. The CDR3 consists of 14 residues. Germline assignment: CDR1 KGHSH and CDR2 LQKENI. CDR3 DNA: TGTGCCAGCTCACCACGCTCAGGGATTACTGAAGCTTTCTTT. Its protein product is CASSPRSGITEAFF.

The chain carries TRBV7-9 and TRBJ2-2; D call uncertain. Looked up from germline, CDR1 is SEHNR and CDR2 is FQNEAQ (reference sequence). V dropped 5 bases and J dropped 3 bases, with 7 bases sitting between them. The CDR3 runs 13 residues. The CDR3, as DNA: TGTGCCAGCAGCCCGAGCTACACCGGGGAGCTGTTTTTT. Its translation: CASSPSYTGELFF.

About this clone: The junction departs from the called germline gene at one end, perhaps through a read error. The chain links TRBV25-1 to TRBJ1-1; no clear D. Germline V gene sequence: CDR1 MGHDK, CDR2 SYGVNS. CDR3 length: 14 amino acids. Here the CDR3 DNA reads TGTGCCAGCAGGGAATCTGGAGGGTTGACTGAAGCTTTCTTT. This encodes CASRESGGLTEAFF. Complete variable domain (other parts from reference TRBV25-1 and TRBJ1-1): EADIYQTPRYLVIGTGKKITLECSQTMGHDKMYWYQQDPGMELHLIHYSYGVNSTEKGDLSSESTVSRIRTEHFPLTLESARPSHTSQYLCASRESGGLTEAFFGQGTRLTVV.

The gene calls are TRBV6-6 and TRBJ2-5; D gene unclear. V dropped 5 bases and J dropped 5 bases, with 9 bases sitting between them. The CDR3 covers 12 residues. Germline CDR1 is MNHNY and CDR2 is SVGAGI (reference sequence). The DNA for the CDR3 is TGTGCCAGCAGTCCCGGTACTGAGACCCAGTACTTC. Protein: CASSPGTETQYF.

As concerns this clone: At one end, the junction sequence differs from germline, possibly due to a read error. This chain links TRBV29-1 with TRBJ2-5; TRBD1 agrees at 11 bases. CDR1 is SQVTM and CDR2 is ANQGSEA in the germline V gene. The CDR3 has 15 residues. CDR3 sequence (DNA): TGCAGCGTGGAAGGGGACAGGGGGTACCAAGAGACCCAGTACTTC. The encoded protein is CSVEGDRGYQETQYF.

The V and J genes are TRBV25-1 and TRBJ1-2, with D maybe TRBD1 (6 bases). Germline CDR1 is MGHDK and CDR2 is SYGVNS. This CDR3 has 14 amino acids. V was trimmed by 3 bases and J by 5 bases, leaving 13 bases between them. The CDR3 nucleotides are TGTGCCAGCAGTGATGCGGGGGGCGGGTATGGCTACACCTTC. Amino acid sequence: CASSDAGGGYGYTF.

This clone occurred a few times. DNA for the CDR3: TGTGCCAGCAGCTTAATCGCGGGTAGCGGGAGGGCCCACGAGCAGTACTTC. Residues: CASSLIAGSGRAHEQYF. This sequence joins TRBV7-6 and TRBJ2-7; TRBD2 matches at 11 bases. V dropped 2 bases and J dropped 5; count of bases not matched to a gene: 11. Germline CDR1 and CDR2: SGHVS and FNYEAQ. CDR3 length equals 17 residues.

The rearrangement links TRBV7-2 to TRBJ1-2; D is undetermined. The length of the CDR3 is 12 residues. V was trimmed by 5 bases and J by 7 bases, leaving 11 bases between them. Germline CDR1 and CDR2: SGHTA and FQGNSA. The CDR3 is CASSALEGGYTF. DNA of the CDR3: TGTGCCAGCAGCGCACTAGAAGGTGGCTACACCTTC.

The chain uses TRBV2 and TRBJ1-4; possible D gene TRBD1, 6 bases. The CDR3 contains 15 residues. V lost 5 bases to trimming and J lost 8 bases, with 18 bases between them. Germline-derived CDR1 and CDR2 are SNHLY and FYNNEI. CDR3 nucleotide sequence: TGTGCCAGCAGTCGTCCGGGGGGCCGGTCGGAAAAACTGTTTTTT. It translates to CASSRPGGRSEKLFF.

The V gene is TRBV5-1, the J gene TRBJ2-7; 10 bases are a match to TRBD1. The CDR3 length is 15 residues. CDR1 is SGHRS, CDR2 YFSETQ, per germline. With 4 bases clipped from V and 0 bases from J, the junction kept 4 bases outside the gene matches. For the CDR3, the DNA is TGCGCCAGCAGCATAGGACAGGGGGGCTCCTACGAGCAGTACTTC. This sequence encodes CASSIGQGGSYEQYF.

In this sample, this clone turned up once. Other nucleotide sequences from this sample produce the same CDR3. The chain is built from TRBV11-2 and TRBJ2-7, with 10 bases matching TRBD1. The CDR3 totals 16 residues. CDR1 is SGHAT, CDR2 FQNNGV, per germline. V was pared by 1 base and J by 4 bases, with 7 bases of the junction left unmatched. The CDR3 DNA reads as TGTGCCAGCAGCTTAGGGACAGGGGGTCGTTTTTACGAGCAGTACTTC. Protein: CASSLGTGGRFYEQYF.